This T cell receptor (beta chain) derives from a study of beta chain features in type 1 diabetes. Study information: The study examined about 100 million sorted cells across all samples.

This clone was seen a handful of times. The isolated RNA, all of it, was reverse transcribed, so expressed TCRB transcripts were what got sequenced. Method: immunoSEQ multiplex PCR; TCRdb's copy keeps in-frame clones and lacks some. This table has 900,000 or so clones, roughly 16% appearing once. Between the trimmed V and J ends, which lost 6 bases and 2 bases, there was a span of 14 bases. There are 16 residues in the CDR3. Germline loops: CDR1 SGHAT, CDR2 FQNNGV. Sequenced input: naive CD4+ T cells from blood. The chain couples TRBV11-2 to TRBJ2-6; no reliable D call. This TCR was sampled from a woman aged 18 to 35 in good health. This CDR3 reads CASRTRSSTGANVLTF. CDR3 sequence (DNA): TGTGCCAGCAGGACTCGTTCAAGTACTGGGGCCAACGTCCTGACTTTC.